A single sample gave rise to the 25 T cell receptor beta chains below, sequenced in a study of blood T cells in healthy people across ages. Primers used in a second PCR of roughly 6 to 12 cycles were a sample-barcoded 5' primer and a J-beta primer mix. TCRdb fed the 5' RACE reads into MiXCR, producing one record per CDR3 protein. Among under 850,000 distinct CDR3 sequences, 35% to 40% were seen once, and the ten largest hold 10% to 15%. The material sequenced was blood. These receptors were collected from a man between 18 and 29 years old in good health.

The CDR3 sequence is CSARTSGGMGTQYF. CDR3 DNA: TGCAGTGCTAGAACTAGCGGGGGGATGGGCACGCAGTATTTT. The rearrangement uses TRBV20-1 and TRBJ2-3, with TRBD2 matching 12 bases. The V gene's germline CDR1 is DFQATT and CDR2 SNEGSKA (reference sequence). The CDR3 contains 14 residues. Trimming took 2 bases from V and 9 from J; bases not matched to a gene: 6.

This clonotype was counted many times. V and J are TRBV9 and TRBJ2-3; possibly TRBD1 for D (6 bases). V was trimmed by 0 bases and J by 4 bases, leaving 9 bases between them. Germline loops: CDR1 SGDLS, CDR2 YYNGEE. The CDR3 covers 14 residues. Written as DNA, the CDR3 is TGTGCCAGCAGCGTAGTGGGGGCGGCAGATACGCAGTATTTT. Its translation is CASSVVGAADTQYF.

The chain links TRBV7-9 to TRBJ1-1; D might be TRBD1 (5 bases). Trimming removed 6 bases from V and 4 bases from J, with 12 bases in between. Germline CDR1 SEHNR, CDR2 FQNEAQ (reference sequence). CDR3 length: 13 residues. The CDR3 is CASRGTVGTEAFF. The CDR3 DNA sequence: TGTGCCAGCAGGGGGACGGTAGGCACTGAAGCTTTCTTT.

This clonotype was counted between two and nine times. The chain has TRBV7-2 and TRBJ1-2; TRBD1 is a possible D gene (6 bases). The germline CDR1 and CDR2 sequences are SGHTA and FQGNSA. V was clipped by 8 bases and J by 8 bases, with 24 bases between them. This CDR3 has 15 residues. CDR3 protein: CASGGGTPDRLGYTF. CDR3 nucleotides: TGTGCCAGCGGTGGGGGGACACCTGATCGGTTGGGCTACACCTTC.

Only a few counts were recorded for this clonotype. This sequence joins TRBV6-6 and TRBJ1-1, with TRBD1 matching over 9 bases. The ends lost 5 bases at V and 0 bases at J; junction bases unmatched: 10. This CDR3 has 17 residues. Germline V CDR1 and CDR2: MNHNY, SVGAGI (reference sequence). The CDR3 sequence: CASSHPRTGEVNTEAFF. CDR3 DNA: TGTGCCAGCAGTCACCCCAGGACAGGGGAGGTGAACACTGAAGCTTTCTTT.

As concerns this clonotype: The junction departs from the called germline gene at one end, perhaps through a read error. The chain uses TRBV12-3 or TRBV12-4 and TRBJ1-2, with D hard to call. The CDR3 has 15 residues. This CDR3 is CANSSQRTVNYGYTF. The CDR3 DNA sequence: TGTGCCAACAGTTCTCAGCGGACGGTTAACTATGGCTACACCTTC.

This clonotype was observed a handful of times. The chain couples TRBV12-3 or TRBV12-4 to TRBJ1-2; 11 nucleotides agree with TRBD1. The CDR3 is 14 residues long. The trim removed 6 bases at V and 5 bases at J, leaving 5 bases unmatched. The CDR3, as DNA: TGTGCCAGCAGCCGGGGGGACAGGGGGTATGGCTACACCTTC. Protein sequence: CASSRGDRGYGYTF.

The J gene is TRBJ2-1, the V gene TRBV6-6; 7 bases match TRBD2. The CDR3 is 13 amino acids. Trimming cost V 10 bases and J 9 bases; bases outside gene matches: 12. Germline values: CDR1 MNHNY, CDR2 SVGAGI (reference sequence). The CDR3 here is CATTPLGEGEQFF. In nucleotides, the CDR3 is TGTGCCACAACGCCCCTGGGGGAGGGTGAGCAGTTCTTC.

This clonotype appeared a few times. This sequence may be a read error, since a much larger clone differs from it by one base. The V gene is TRBV12-3 or TRBV12-4, the J gene TRBJ1-2, with no clear D. There are 11 residues in the CDR3. Between the trimmed V and J ends, which lost 5 bases and 2 bases, there was a span of 3 bases. CDR3 coding DNA: TGTGCCAGCAGTACCAACTATGGCTACACCTTC. Its translation is CASSTNYGYTF.

The J gene is TRBJ2-1, the V gene TRBV7-2; D gene uncertain. The CDR3 consists of 11 residues. Germline lookup yields CDR1 SGHTA and CDR2 FQGNSA. V was clipped by 5 bases and J by 10 bases, with 9 bases between them. The CDR3 sequence: CASSLGMEQFF. CDR3 DNA sequence: TGTGCCAGCAGCCTAGGGATGGAGCAGTTCTTC.

This clonotype showed up many times. The rearrangement joins TRBV5-1 to TRBJ2-3; the match to TRBD2 covers 11 bases. There are 15 residues in the CDR3. The V segment lost 4 bases and the J segment 3 bases; nucleotides outside the gene matches: 4. The germline V gene encodes CDR1 SGHRS and CDR2 YFSETQ. The CDR3 nucleotides are TGCGCCAGCAGCCCGGGACTAGCGGAAACAGATACGCAGTATTTT. Translation gives CASSPGLAETDTQYF.

A remark on this clonotype: This may stem from a read error, because a much larger clone lies one nucleotide away. This chain links TRBV12-3 or TRBV12-4 with TRBJ2-3; no reliable D call. V lost 5 bases, J lost 0 bases, and 9 bases lay in between. CDR3 length equals 14 residues. Written as DNA, the CDR3 is TGTGCCAGCAGTGTAGAGGTCAGCACAGATACGCAGTATTTT. Translating gives CASSVEVSTDTQYF.

The V gene is TRBV7-2, the J gene TRBJ1-1; unclear D gene. The length of the CDR3 is 14 residues. Deletions cut 2 bases from V and 4 bases from J, with 11 bases between. Germline CDR1 SGHTA, CDR2 FQGNSA. DNA of the CDR3: TGTGCCAGCAGCTTAAATGGAGGAGTCACTGAAGCTTTCTTT. This codes for CASSLNGGVTEAFF.

The chain is built from TRBV12-3 or TRBV12-4 and TRBJ1-3; unclear D gene. With 5 bases removed from V and 0 bases from J, the gap between germline ends came to 8 bases. This CDR3 region has 14 residues. The CDR3 nucleotides are TGTGCCAGCAGTCCCCTCTCCTCTGGAAACACCATATATTTT. This encodes CASSPLSSGNTIYF.

In its sample, this clonotype was seen a few times. The chain carries TRBV5-1 and TRBJ2-7; tentatively, D is TRBD1 (5 bases). The CDR3 runs to 13 residues. V dropped 7 bases and J dropped 7 bases, with 18 bases sitting between them. Germline V gene lookup returns CDR1 SGHRS and CDR2 YFSETQ. The CDR3 DNA reads TGCGCCAGCGGACACGTAGGGTCGGTGGAGCAGTACTTC. Translation gives CASGHVGSVEQYF.

The V gene is TRBV5-5, the J gene TRBJ2-5; the match to TRBD2 covers 11 bases. Per the germline V gene, CDR1 is SGHKS and CDR2 is YYEKEE (reference sequence). CDR3 size: 14 residues. With V trimmed by 7 bases and J by 11 bases, 13 bases remained unmatched. Written as DNA, the CDR3 is TGTGCCAGCCTTAGACTAGCGGGGAATAATGAGCAGTACTTC. Residues: CASLRLAGNNEQYF.

The chain links TRBV2 to TRBJ2-1; TRBD2 matches at 9 bases. This CDR3 comprises 20 residues. Germline V gene data show CDR1 as SNHLY and CDR2 as FYNNEI. The junction had 15 bases not matched to a gene; V was cut back by 0 bases and J by 3 bases. For the CDR3, the DNA is TGTGCCAGCAGTGAAGCGGTTCTAGGGGCAGCGGGGGGCCTCTACAATGAGCAGTTCTTC. Residues: CASSEAVLGAAGGLYNEQFF.

The sample holds many counts of this clonotype. The chain carries TRBV9 and TRBJ2-1; D might be TRBD1 or TRBD2, each matching 5 bases. Trimming stripped 0 bases from V and 4 bases from J, with 11 bases between. The CDR3 is made up of 15 amino acids. CDR1 is SGDLS, CDR2 YYNGEE, per germline. This chain's CDR3 is CASSVVGTGYNEQFF. The CDR3, as DNA: TGTGCCAGCAGCGTAGTCGGGACGGGGTACAATGAGCAGTTCTTC.

This clonotype was seen many times. This rearrangement joins TRBV5-1 to TRBJ2-2; D assignment may be TRBD1 or TRBD2 (5 bases each). This CDR3 comprises 13 residues. Deletions cut 5 bases from V and 10 bases from J, with 15 bases between. CDR1 and CDR2 (germline): SGHRS, YFSETQ. The chain's CDR3 is CASRLGDLSELFF. CDR3 nucleotide sequence: TGCGCCAGCAGGTTAGGGGACCTTTCGGAGCTGTTTTTT.

The count of this clonotype is one. This sequence joins TRBV12-3 or TRBV12-4 and TRBJ2-4, with 7 bases fitting TRBD1. Gene TRBJ2-7 matches the end of the DNA better, so the J call may be wrong. The CDR3 is made up of 14 amino acids. The CDR3 loop reads CASSPRQGRTEQYF. CDR3 in DNA: TGTGCCAGCAGTCCTCGACAGGGTAGGACCGAGCAGTACTTC.

This clonotype has just a few counts. This chain links TRBV10-3 with TRBJ2-2; 10 bases are shared with TRBD1. CDR3 length equals 13 residues. The ends lost 10 bases at V and 6 bases at J; junction bases unmatched: 5. Looked up from germline, CDR1 is ENHRY and CDR2 is SYGVKD. CDR3 sequence: CATRTGGSGELFF. For the CDR3, the DNA is TGTGCCACACGGACAGGGGGGTCCGGGGAGCTGTTTTTT.

About this clonotype: A single base separates this from a much larger clone, so it may be a read error. The chain employs TRBV5-6 and TRBJ2-1, with TRBD2 identical over 12 bases. The trim removed 4 bases at V and 3 bases at J, leaving 8 bases unmatched. CDR3 length: 17 residues. From germline, CDR1 is SGHDT and CDR2 YYEEEE. CDR3 nucleotides: TGTGCCAGCAGCCCGGCGACTAGCGGGGGATTCTACAATGAGCAGTTCTTC. Its translation: CASSPATSGGFYNEQFF.

Points on this clonotype: A read error is possible here, since a much larger clone lies one base away. CDR3 in amino acids: CSAPILGGYNEQYF. DNA for the CDR3: TGCAGTGCTCCCATACTAGGGGGCTACAATGAGCAGTACTTC. This chain uses TRBV20-1 with TRBJ2-7; 7 nucleotides align to TRBD1. Per germline, CDR1 DFQATT and CDR2 SNEGSKA (reference sequence). The CDR3 extends over 14 amino acids. The V and J ends lost 5 bases and 7 bases, in that order; junction bases with no gene match: 14.

The V and J genes are TRBV5-1 and TRBJ1-4; 8 bases are shared with TRBD1. From germline, CDR1 is SGHRS and CDR2 YFSETQ. The CDR3 runs 13 residues. Trimming cost V 1 base and J 13 bases; bases outside gene matches: 6. CDR3 in DNA: TGCGCCAGCAGCTTGAGGTCTGGACAGGGACTGTTTTTT. It translates to CASSLRSGQGLFF. The entire variable domain, with the rest obtained from reference TRBV5-1 and TRBJ1-4, is as follows: KAGVTQTPRYLIKTRGQQVTLSCSPISGHRSVSWYQQTPGQGLQFLFEYFSETQRNKGNFPGRFSGRQFSNSRSEMNVSTLELGDSALYLCASSLRSGQGLFFGSGTQLSVL.

The chain links TRBV29-1 to TRBJ1-2; D is undetermined. The germline CDR1 and CDR2 sequences are SQVTM and ANQGSEA. V was pared by 2 bases and J by 6 bases, with 13 bases between. The CDR3 spans 13 residues. The CDR3 protein is CSVERCFENGYTF. For the CDR3, the DNA is TGCAGCGTTGAACGGTGCTTCGAAAATGGCTACACCTTC.